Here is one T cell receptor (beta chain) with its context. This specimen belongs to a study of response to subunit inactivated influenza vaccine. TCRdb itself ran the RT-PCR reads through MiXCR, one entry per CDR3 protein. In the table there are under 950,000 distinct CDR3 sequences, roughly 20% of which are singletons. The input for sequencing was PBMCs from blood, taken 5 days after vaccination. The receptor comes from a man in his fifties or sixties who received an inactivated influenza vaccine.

DNA of the CDR3: TGTGCCAGCGGGGGACAGGGAAGAACTAATAGCAATCAGCCCCAGCATTTT. It is translated as CASGGQGRTNSNQPQHF. The chain couples TRBV6-1 to TRBJ1-5; the match to TRBD1 covers 9 bases. The V and J ends lost 8 bases and 0 bases, in that order; junction bases with no gene match: 11. Germline V gene data show CDR1 as MNHNS and CDR2 as SASEGT. This CDR3 is built from 17 residues.